This T cell receptor (beta chain) was found in a study of cytomegalovirus exposure and HLA in healthy donors. About the research overall: In an earlier analysis, almost 120 million unique TCR beta sequences were found from some 200 million T cells.

The CDR3 is made up of 15 amino acids. V was clipped by 2 bases and J by 3 bases, with 14 bases between them. Germline V CDR1 and CDR2: MNHEY, SMNVEV (reference sequence). Primers included in the PCR were 60 Vbeta and 13 Jbeta primers. Produced via immunoSEQ multiplex PCR; TCRdb's table is partial and in-frame only. The table shows 90,000 to 110,000 clones, with roughly 79% occurring only once. Sequenced sample: PBMCs. The genes are TRBV27 and TRBJ2-7; D possibly corresponds to TRBD2 (5 bases). The source is a man aged 35 to 55 in good health and CMV-seronegative. CDR3 coding DNA: TGTGCCAGCAGTTTAAACGGGGTGGGTTTCTACGAGCAGTACTTC. As protein: CASSLNGVGFYEQYF.